This T cell receptor beta chain was found in a study of T cell changes during pregnancy in multiple sclerosis. Germline V gene lookup returns CDR1 SGDLS and CDR2 YYNGEE. The V segment lost 3 bases and the J segment 1 base; nucleotides outside the gene matches: 6. There are 15 residues in the CDR3. The protocol was immunoSEQ multiplex PCR, while the TCRdb copy is restricted to in-frame clones and leaves out a portion. The data contain some 29,000 clones, roughly 89% of them singletons. The sample in question was CD8+ T cells from peripheral blood mononuclear cells, obtained before pregnancy. This sequence joins TRBV9 and TRBJ2-5; 7 nucleotides align to TRBD1. The TCR was taken from a female donor with multiple sclerosis, enrolled in a pregnancy study. The CDR3 region is CASSDAGTAQETQYF. The CDR3 DNA reads TGTGCCAGCAGCGACGCCGGGACAGCCCAAGAGACCCAGTACTTC.